This T cell receptor beta chain emerged from a study of blood T cell repertoires in COVID-19. Looking at the study overall: T cells, B-cell-depleted T cells, or PBMCs supplied cDNA or gDNA.

V shed 4 bases and J shed 1 base, with 10 bases lying between them. Germline V CDR1 and CDR2: SQVTM, ANQGSEA. The CDR3 totals 13 residues. As handled by the study authors: Reference gene primer amplification gave estimated nucleated cell counts. Only in-frame clones appear in the TCRdb table, and some are missing; sequencing was by immunoSEQ multiplex PCR. V, J and clone size reflect that table, while D and trimming were determined from the DNA. The data contain approximately 210,000 clones, 80% to 90% of them singletons. This clonotype was obtained from a man between 18 and 29 years old with active or convalescent COVID-19. The V call is TRBV29-1, the J call TRBJ2-5; D ambiguous. The sequenced sample consisted of peripheral blood. CDR3 region: CSVAGRLQETQYF. CDR3 DNA: TGCAGCGTTGCCGGCAGGCTCCAAGAGACCCAGTACTTC.